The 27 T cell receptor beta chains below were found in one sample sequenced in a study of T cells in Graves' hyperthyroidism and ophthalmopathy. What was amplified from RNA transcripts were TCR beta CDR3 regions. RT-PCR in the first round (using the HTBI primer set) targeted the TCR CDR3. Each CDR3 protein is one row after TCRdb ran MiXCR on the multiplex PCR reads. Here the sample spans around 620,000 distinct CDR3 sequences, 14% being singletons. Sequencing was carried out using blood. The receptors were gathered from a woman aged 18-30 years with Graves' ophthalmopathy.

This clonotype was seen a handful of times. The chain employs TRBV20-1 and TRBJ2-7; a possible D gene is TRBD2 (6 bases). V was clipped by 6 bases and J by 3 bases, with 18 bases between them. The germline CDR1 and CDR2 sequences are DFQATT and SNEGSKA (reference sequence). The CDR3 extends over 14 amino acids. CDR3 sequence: CSAVGRDWGYEQYF. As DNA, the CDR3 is TGCAGTGCCGTAGGCCGGGACTGGGGCTACGAGCAGTACTTC.

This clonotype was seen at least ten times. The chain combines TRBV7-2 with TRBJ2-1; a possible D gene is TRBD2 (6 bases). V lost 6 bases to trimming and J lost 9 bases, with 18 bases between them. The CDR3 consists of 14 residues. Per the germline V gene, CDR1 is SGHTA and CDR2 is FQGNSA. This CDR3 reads CASRPSGSMGEQFF. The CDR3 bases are TGTGCCAGCAGACCTTCCGGGAGCATGGGTGAGCAGTTCTTC.

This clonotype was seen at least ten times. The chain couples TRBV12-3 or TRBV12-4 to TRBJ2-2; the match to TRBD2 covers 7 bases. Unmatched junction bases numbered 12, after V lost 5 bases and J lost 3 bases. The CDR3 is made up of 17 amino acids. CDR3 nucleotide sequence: TGTGCCAGCAGTCGCAGGGAGGGACCAGGGTACACCGGGGAGCTGTTTTTT. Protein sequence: CASSRREGPGYTGELFF.

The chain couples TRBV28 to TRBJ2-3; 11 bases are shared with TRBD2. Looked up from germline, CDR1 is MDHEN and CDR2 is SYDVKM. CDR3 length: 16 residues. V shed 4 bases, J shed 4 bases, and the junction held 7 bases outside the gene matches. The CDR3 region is CASSSSTSGVADTQYF. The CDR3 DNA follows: TGTGCCAGCAGTTCGTCGACTAGCGGGGTTGCAGATACGCAGTATTTT.

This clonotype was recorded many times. The CDR3 sequence is CASSPQRTGGGKLFF. The CDR3 nucleotides read TGTGCCAGCAGTCCCCAAAGGACAGGGGGCGGAAAACTGTTTTTT. The chain couples TRBV12-3 or TRBV12-4 to TRBJ1-4; 11 bases match TRBD1. V gave up 5 bases and J gave up 10 bases; unmatched junction bases: 9. The CDR3 is 15 amino acids.

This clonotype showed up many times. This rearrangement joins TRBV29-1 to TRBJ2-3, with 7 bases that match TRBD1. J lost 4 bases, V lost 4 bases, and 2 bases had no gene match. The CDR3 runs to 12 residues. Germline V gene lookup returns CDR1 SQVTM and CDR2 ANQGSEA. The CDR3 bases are TGCAGCGTTGGGGACAGATCAGATACGCAGTATTTT. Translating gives CSVGDRSDTQYF.

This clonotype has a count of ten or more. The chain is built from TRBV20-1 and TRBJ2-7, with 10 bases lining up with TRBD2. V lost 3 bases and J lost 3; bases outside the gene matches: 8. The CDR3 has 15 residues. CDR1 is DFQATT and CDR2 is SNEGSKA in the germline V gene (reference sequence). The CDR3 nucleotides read TGCAGTGCTAGGAGGGCGGCTAGCGGGAGCTACGAGCAGTACTTC. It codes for CSARRAASGSYEQYF.

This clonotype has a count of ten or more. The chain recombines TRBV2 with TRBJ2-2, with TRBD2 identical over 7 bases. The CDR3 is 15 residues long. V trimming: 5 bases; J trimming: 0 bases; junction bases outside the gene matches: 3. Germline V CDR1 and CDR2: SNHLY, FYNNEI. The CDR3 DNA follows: TGTGCCAGCAGTCCTAGCGGCACGAACACCGGGGAGCTGTTTTTT. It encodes CASSPSGTNTGELFF.

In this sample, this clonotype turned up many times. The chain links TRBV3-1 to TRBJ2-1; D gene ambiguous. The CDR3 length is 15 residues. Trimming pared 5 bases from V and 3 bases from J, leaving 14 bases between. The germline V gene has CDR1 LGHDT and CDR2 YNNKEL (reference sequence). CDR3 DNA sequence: TGTGCCAGCAGCAAACGCCTGCCAGACTACAATGAGCAGTTCTTC. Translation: CASSKRLPDYNEQFF.

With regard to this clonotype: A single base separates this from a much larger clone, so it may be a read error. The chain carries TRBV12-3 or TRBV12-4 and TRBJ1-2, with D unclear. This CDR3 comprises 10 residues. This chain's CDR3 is CASSAGGHTF. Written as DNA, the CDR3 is TGTGCCAGCAGTGCGGGTGGCCACACCTTC.

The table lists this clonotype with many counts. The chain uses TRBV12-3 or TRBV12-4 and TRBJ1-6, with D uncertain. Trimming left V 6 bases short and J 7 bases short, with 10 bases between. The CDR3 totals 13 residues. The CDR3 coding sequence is TGTGCCAGCAGCGAATTTAGGAATTCACCCCTCCACTTT. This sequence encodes CASSEFRNSPLHF.

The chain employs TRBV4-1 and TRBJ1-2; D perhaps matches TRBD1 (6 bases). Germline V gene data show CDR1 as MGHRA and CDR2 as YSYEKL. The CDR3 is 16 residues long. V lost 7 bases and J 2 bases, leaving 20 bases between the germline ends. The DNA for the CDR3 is TGCGCCAGCACATTCGGTGGGGGCAGGGTAAACTATGGCTACACCTTC. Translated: CASTFGGGRVNYGYTF.

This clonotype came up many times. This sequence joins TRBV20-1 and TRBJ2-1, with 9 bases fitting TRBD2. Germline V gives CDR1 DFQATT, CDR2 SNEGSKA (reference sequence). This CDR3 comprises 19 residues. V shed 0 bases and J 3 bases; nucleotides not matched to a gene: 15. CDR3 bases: TGCAGTGCTAGAGATCTACCGGGACTAGCCCAAACCGGCTACAATGAGCAGTTCTTC. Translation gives CSARDLPGLAQTGYNEQFF.

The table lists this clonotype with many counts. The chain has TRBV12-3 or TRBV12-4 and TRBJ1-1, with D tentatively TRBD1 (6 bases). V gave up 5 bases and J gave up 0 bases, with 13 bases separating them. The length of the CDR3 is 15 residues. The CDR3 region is CASSRQVLMNTEAFF. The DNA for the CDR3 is TGTGCCAGCAGTAGACAGGTCCTAATGAACACTGAAGCTTTCTTT.

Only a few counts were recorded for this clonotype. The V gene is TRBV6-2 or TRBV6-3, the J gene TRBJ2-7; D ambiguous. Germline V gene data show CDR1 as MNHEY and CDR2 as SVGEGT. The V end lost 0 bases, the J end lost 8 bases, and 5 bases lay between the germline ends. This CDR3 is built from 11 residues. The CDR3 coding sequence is TGTGCCAGCAGTTACTCGTCGCAGCAGTACTTC. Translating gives CASSYSSQQYF.

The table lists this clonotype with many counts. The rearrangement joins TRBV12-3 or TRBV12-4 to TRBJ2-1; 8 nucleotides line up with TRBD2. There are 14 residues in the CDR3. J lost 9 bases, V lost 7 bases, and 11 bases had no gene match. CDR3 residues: CASKVEREQSEQFF. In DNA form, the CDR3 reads TGTGCCAGCAAAGTTGAGCGGGAGCAAAGTGAGCAGTTCTTC.

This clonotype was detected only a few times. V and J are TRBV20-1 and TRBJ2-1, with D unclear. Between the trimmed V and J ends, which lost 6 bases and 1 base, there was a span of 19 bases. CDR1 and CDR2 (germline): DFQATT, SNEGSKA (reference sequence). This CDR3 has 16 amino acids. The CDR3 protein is CSAVPSLGISYNEQFF. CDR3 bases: TGCAGTGCCGTCCCCTCCTTAGGGATTTCCTACAATGAGCAGTTCTTC.

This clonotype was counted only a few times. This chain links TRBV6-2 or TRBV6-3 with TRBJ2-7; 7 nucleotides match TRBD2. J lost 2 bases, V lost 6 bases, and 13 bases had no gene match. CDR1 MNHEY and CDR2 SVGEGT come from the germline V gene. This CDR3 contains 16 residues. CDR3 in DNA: TGTGCCAGCAGCTCTCTTTCCGGGACTACTACCTACGAGCAGTACTTC. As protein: CASSSLSGTTTYEQYF.

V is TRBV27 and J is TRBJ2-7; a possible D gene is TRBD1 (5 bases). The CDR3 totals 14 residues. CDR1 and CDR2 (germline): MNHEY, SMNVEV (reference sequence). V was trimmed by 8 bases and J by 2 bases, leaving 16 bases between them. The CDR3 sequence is CASSLGAEPYEQYF. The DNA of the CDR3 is TGTGCCAGCTCCCTAGGGGCGGAACCCTACGAGCAGTACTTC.

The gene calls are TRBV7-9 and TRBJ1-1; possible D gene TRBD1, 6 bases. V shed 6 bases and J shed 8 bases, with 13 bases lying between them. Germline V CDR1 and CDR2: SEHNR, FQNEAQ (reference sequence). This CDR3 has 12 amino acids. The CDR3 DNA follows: TGTGCCAGCAGTCCGGGCGGGGGCGAAGCTTTCTTT. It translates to CASSPGGGEAFF.

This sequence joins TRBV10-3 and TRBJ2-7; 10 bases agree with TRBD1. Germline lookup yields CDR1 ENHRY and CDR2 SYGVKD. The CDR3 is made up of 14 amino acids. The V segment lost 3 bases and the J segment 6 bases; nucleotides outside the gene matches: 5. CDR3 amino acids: CAISDGRTGGEQYF. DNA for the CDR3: TGTGCCATCAGTGATGGCCGGACAGGGGGCGAGCAGTACTTC.

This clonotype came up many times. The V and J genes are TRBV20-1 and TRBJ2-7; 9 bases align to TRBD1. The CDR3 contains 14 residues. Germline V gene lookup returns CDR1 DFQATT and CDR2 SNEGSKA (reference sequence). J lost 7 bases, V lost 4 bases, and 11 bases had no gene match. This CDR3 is CSATTGTGRDEQYF. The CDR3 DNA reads TGCAGTGCTACCACCGGGACAGGGAGAGATGAGCAGTACTTC.

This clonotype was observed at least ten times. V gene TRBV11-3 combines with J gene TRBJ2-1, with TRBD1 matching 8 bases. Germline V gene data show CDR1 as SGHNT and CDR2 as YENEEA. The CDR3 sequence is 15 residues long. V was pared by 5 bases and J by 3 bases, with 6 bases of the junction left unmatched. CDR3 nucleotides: TGTGCCAGCAGCAACGGACAGGGATACTACAATGAGCAGTTCTTC. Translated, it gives CASSNGQGYYNEQFF. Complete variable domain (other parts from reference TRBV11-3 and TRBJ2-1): EAGVVQSPRYKIIEKKQPVAFWCNPISGHNTLYWYLQNLGQGPELLIRYENEEAVDDSQLPKDRFSAERLKGVDSTLKIQPAELGDSAVYLCASSNGQGYYNEQFFGPGTRLTVL.

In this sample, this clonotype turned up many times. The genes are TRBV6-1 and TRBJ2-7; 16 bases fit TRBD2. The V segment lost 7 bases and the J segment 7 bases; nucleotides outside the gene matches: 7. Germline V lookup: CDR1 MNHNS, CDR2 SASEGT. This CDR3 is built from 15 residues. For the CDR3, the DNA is TGTGCCAGCACCGGGACTAGCGGGAGGGCGGAAGAGCAGTACTTC. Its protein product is CASTGTSGRAEEQYF.

The DNA for the CDR3 is TGTGCCAGCAGCCAGACCCGGGCCTGGACTGAAGCTTTCTTT. It encodes CASSQTRAWTEAFF. The chain uses TRBV14 and TRBJ1-1, with D uncertain. CDR1 and CDR2 (germline): SGHDN, FVKESK. V was cut by 3 bases and J by 5 bases, with 13 bases left in between. The CDR3 is made up of 14 amino acids.

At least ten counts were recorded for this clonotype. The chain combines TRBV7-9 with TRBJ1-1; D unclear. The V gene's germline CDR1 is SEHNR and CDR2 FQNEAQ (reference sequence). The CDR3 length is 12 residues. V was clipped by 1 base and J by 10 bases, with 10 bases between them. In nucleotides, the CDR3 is TGTGCCAGCAGCTTAGGGGAGACGGGAGCTTTCTTT. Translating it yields CASSLGETGAFF.

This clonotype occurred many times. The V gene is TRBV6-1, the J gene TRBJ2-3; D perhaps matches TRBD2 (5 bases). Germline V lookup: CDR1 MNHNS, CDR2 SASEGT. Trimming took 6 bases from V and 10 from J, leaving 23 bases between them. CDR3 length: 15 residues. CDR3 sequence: CASSPLSPYPGAQYF. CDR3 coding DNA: TGTGCCAGCAGCCCTCTTAGCCCCTATCCCGGGGCGCAGTATTTT.